The rows below give T cell receptor beta chains drawn from one sample of a study of blood T cell repertoires in COVID-19. Clones were sequenced by immunoSEQ multiplex PCR, and TCRdb holds only the in-frame ones, with some missing. The sample carries around 140,000 clones, roughly 88% recorded once. Sequenced input: peripheral blood. The receptor set was obtained from a man in his sixties with active or convalescent COVID-19. Each CDR3 is given with its conserved first and last residue. Fields, in order: D gene, clone size, J gene, V gene, CDR3 DNA, CDR3 protein. D genes are given only for firm matches. A row's size may be missing; if present it is once, few, many or a size class.

D gene: NA; clone size: NA; J gene: TRBJ1-3; V gene: TRBV4-3; CDR3 DNA: TGCGCCAGCAGCCAAGAACGGGTAGGCTCTGGAAACACCATATATTTT; CDR3 protein: CASSQERVGSGNTIYF
D gene: NA; clone size: few; J gene: TRBJ1-1; V gene: TRBV30; CDR3 DNA: TGTGCCTGGAAGGGCCAGGGAATCTGGAGGAACACTGAAGCTTTCTTT; CDR3 protein: CAWKGQGIWRNTEAFF
D gene: NA; clone size: NA; J gene: TRBJ1-2; V gene: TRBV27; CDR3 DNA: TGTGCCAGCAGTTCCGACGGGAACTATGGCTACACCTTC; CDR3 protein: CASSSDGNYGYTF
D gene: TRBD2; clone size: NA; J gene: TRBJ2-1; V gene: TRBV9; CDR3 DNA: TGTGCCAGCAGCGTATTTGCGGGAGATGAGCAGTTCTTC; CDR3 protein: CASSVFAGDEQFF
D gene: TRBD2; clone size: NA; J gene: TRBJ2-1; V gene: TRBV6-2/TRBV6-3; CDR3 DNA: TGTGCCAGCAGTTTAGTGGAAGGGACTAGGGGTTTCTTC; CDR3 protein: CASSLVEGTRGFF
D gene: NA; clone size: NA; J gene: TRBJ1-2; V gene: TRBV18; CDR3 DNA: TGTGCCAGCTCACCGGTACAGGACTATGGCTACACCTTC; CDR3 protein: CASSPVQDYGYTF
D gene: TRBD1; clone size: NA; J gene: TRBJ2-7; V gene: TRBV7-2; CDR3 DNA: TGTGCCAGCAGCTCCAACGCTGGACAGGGAGGCGAGCAGTACTTC; CDR3 protein: CASSSNAGQGGEQYF
D gene: NA; clone size: NA; J gene: TRBJ1-1; V gene: TRBV5-4; CDR3 DNA: TGTGCCAGCAGCCCGGGGGGGGTGAACACTGAAGCTTTCTTT; CDR3 protein: CASSPGGVNTEAFF
D gene: NA; clone size: NA; J gene: TRBJ1-1; V gene: TRBV18; CDR3 DNA: TGTGCCAGCTCGACGGACATTAACACTGAAGCTTTCTTT; CDR3 protein: CASSTDINTEAFF
D gene: TRBD2; clone size: once; J gene: TRBJ2-4; V gene: TRBV19; CDR3 DNA: TGTGCCAGTAGTATCCGGCTAGCGGGAGTTCTGTGGGCCAAAAACATTCAGTACTTC; CDR3 protein: CASSIRLAGVLWAKNIQYF
D gene: NA; clone size: NA; J gene: TRBJ1-2; V gene: TRBV19; CDR3 DNA: TGTGCCAGTAGTATGCAGGGTGGCTATGGCTACACCTTC; CDR3 protein: CASSMQGGYGYTF
D gene: NA; clone size: NA; J gene: TRBJ1-2; V gene: TRBV5-1; CDR3 DNA: TGCGCCAGCAGCGGAATGGACGGACAAGCTAACTATGGCTACACCTTC; CDR3 protein: CASSGMDGQANYGYTF
D gene: NA; clone size: NA; J gene: TRBJ2-5; V gene: TRBV5-1; CDR3 DNA: TGCGCCAGCAGCTTCGGGGGGCCGGGGGAGACCCAGTACTTC; CDR3 protein: CASSFGGPGETQYF
D gene: TRBD2; clone size: NA; J gene: TRBJ2-3; V gene: TRBV24-1; CDR3 DNA: TGTGCCACCAGCGGTTTGACTAGCGGGAGATCAGATACGCAGTATTTT; CDR3 protein: CATSGLTSGRSDTQYF
D gene: TRBD2; clone size: NA; J gene: TRBJ2-1; V gene: TRBV27; CDR3 DNA: TGTGCCAGCAGGAAACTAGCGGGACACCTCTCCAATGAGCAGTTCTTC; CDR3 protein: CASRKLAGHLSNEQFF
D gene: TRBD1; clone size: few; J gene: TRBJ1-6; V gene: TRBV11-3; CDR3 DNA: TGTGCCAGCAGCGCACGTTCGACAGGGTTCAATTCACCCCTCCACTTT; CDR3 protein: CASSARSTGFNSPLHF
D gene: TRBD2; clone size: NA; J gene: TRBJ2-7; V gene: TRBV5-4; CDR3 DNA: TGTGCCAGCAGCGCGGGGGACCGAGGAAAGTACTTC; CDR3 protein: CASSAGDRGKYF
D gene: TRBD1; clone size: NA; J gene: TRBJ2-2; V gene: TRBV18; CDR3 DNA: TGTGCCAGCTCACCCGCACAGGGGACGAACACCGGGGAGCTGTTTTTT; CDR3 protein: CASSPAQGTNTGELFF
D gene: NA; clone size: NA; J gene: TRBJ2-5; V gene: TRBV5-1; CDR3 DNA: TGCGCCAGCAGCTTGGCCCGGGACATTGGAGAGACCCAGTACTTC; CDR3 protein: CASSLARDIGETQYF
D gene: NA; clone size: NA; J gene: TRBJ1-1; V gene: TRBV5-4; CDR3 DNA: TGTGCCAGCAGCTTGCGGGAGACTGAAGCTTTCTTT; CDR3 protein: CASSLRETEAFF
D gene: NA; clone size: NA; J gene: TRBJ2-4; V gene: TRBV19; CDR3 DNA: TGTGCCAGTAGTATCCCCGGAACAGGTAAAAACATTCAGTACTTC; CDR3 protein: CASSIPGTGKNIQYF
D gene: NA; clone size: once; J gene: TRBJ1-2; V gene: TRBV5-4; CDR3 DNA: TGTGCCAGCAGCCAACAGGGAAGTCATGGCTACACCTTC; CDR3 protein: CASSQQGSHGYTF
D gene: NA; clone size: NA; J gene: TRBJ1-4; V gene: TRBV2; CDR3 DNA: TGTGCCAGCATCTTATCGGGATTAAATGAAAAACTGTTTTTT; CDR3 protein: CASILSGLNEKLFF
D gene: TRBD2; clone size: NA; J gene: TRBJ2-1; V gene: TRBV19; CDR3 DNA: TGTGCCAGTAGTATAGGACTAGCGGGGGGGTACAATGAGCAGTTCTTC; CDR3 protein: CASSIGLAGGYNEQFF
D gene: NA; clone size: NA; J gene: TRBJ2-7; V gene: TRBV3-1/TRBV3-2; CDR3 DNA: TGTGCCAGCAGCCACCACGGACAGCGCCCCTACGAGCAGTACTTC; CDR3 protein: CASSHHGQRPYEQYF
D gene: TRBD1; clone size: NA; J gene: TRBJ1-2; V gene: TRBV9; CDR3 DNA: TGTGCCAGCAGCGCCGCGTCACAGGGGGTTGGCTACACCTTC; CDR3 protein: CASSAASQGVGYTF
D gene: NA; clone size: NA; J gene: TRBJ1-6; V gene: TRBV27; CDR3 DNA: TGTGCCAGCGGACCTACAGGGTCTAATTCACCCCTCCACTTT; CDR3 protein: CASGPTGSNSPLHF
D gene: TRBD2; clone size: NA; J gene: TRBJ2-3; V gene: TRBV9; CDR3 DNA: TGTGCCAGCAGCACCGGGGGGGCATGGGATACGCAGTATTTT; CDR3 protein: CASSTGGAWDTQYF
D gene: NA; clone size: once; J gene: TRBJ2-1; V gene: TRBV10-1; CDR3 DNA: TGCGCCAGCAGTGAAGGGGGTCGTTCGATAAGCAATGAGCAGTTCTTC; CDR3 protein: CASSEGGRSISNEQFF
D gene: TRBD2; clone size: NA; J gene: TRBJ2-1; V gene: TRBV6-5; CDR3 DNA: TGTGCCAGCAGCTGGACTAGCGGGAGGAATGAGCAGTTCTTC; CDR3 protein: CASSWTSGRNEQFF
D gene: NA; clone size: NA; J gene: TRBJ2-1; V gene: TRBV6-5; CDR3 DNA: TGTGCCAGCAGGGACATCTCAGGACGGTCGTTCTTC; CDR3 protein: CASRDISGRSFF
D gene: TRBD2; clone size: NA; J gene: TRBJ2-7; V gene: TRBV6-2/TRBV6-3; CDR3 DNA: TGTGCCAGCAGTCTGACGGGACTAGCCTCCTACGAGCAGTACTTC; CDR3 protein: CASSLTGLASYEQYF
D gene: NA; clone size: few; J gene: TRBJ1-6; V gene: TRBV27; CDR3 DNA: TGTGCCAGCAGTGACGCGGTGGGTTCACCCCTCCACTTT; CDR3 protein: CASSDAVGSPLHF
D gene: TRBD1; clone size: NA; J gene: TRBJ1-2; V gene: TRBV29-1; CDR3 DNA: TGCAGCGTTGGTTTGACCGGGACAGCAAATGGCTACACCTTC; CDR3 protein: CSVGLTGTANGYTF
D gene: TRBD1; clone size: NA; J gene: TRBJ1-6; V gene: TRBV7-2; CDR3 DNA: TGTGCCAGCAGCCCTGGGACAGGGGAAGGTTCACCCCTCCACTTT; CDR3 protein: CASSPGTGEGSPLHF
D gene: NA; clone size: NA; J gene: TRBJ1-5; V gene: TRBV6-6; CDR3 DNA: TGTGCCAGCAGCCCAGGTAGGGGCCATAGCAATCAGCCCCAGCATTTT; CDR3 protein: CASSPGRGHSNQPQHF
D gene: TRBD2; clone size: NA; J gene: TRBJ2-2; V gene: TRBV7-9; CDR3 DNA: TGTGCCAGCAGCATAAGCGGGACGAACACCGGGGAGCTGTTTTTT; CDR3 protein: CASSISGTNTGELFF
D gene: TRBD2; clone size: few; J gene: TRBJ2-5; V gene: TRBV28; CDR3 DNA: TGTGCCAGCAGGCTAGCGGGAGACAACAACCAAGAGACCCAGTACTTC; CDR3 protein: CASRLAGDNNQETQYF
D gene: NA; clone size: once; J gene: TRBJ1-1; V gene: TRBV19; CDR3 DNA: TGTGCCAGTAGTCAGACAGCGAACACTGAAGCTTTCTTT; CDR3 protein: CASSQTANTEAFF
D gene: TRBD1; clone size: NA; J gene: TRBJ2-1; V gene: TRBV14; CDR3 DNA: TGTGCCAGCAGCCCGATCCCGGGACAGGGTTTGGAGAGCTCCTACAATGAGCAGTTCTTC; CDR3 protein: CASSPIPGQGLESSYNEQFF
D gene: NA; clone size: NA; J gene: TRBJ1-2; V gene: TRBV19; CDR3 DNA: TGTGCCAGTAGAGGAGGGCTTCCTTATGGCTACACCTTC; CDR3 protein: CASRGGLPYGYTF
D gene: TRBD1; clone size: NA; J gene: TRBJ1-3; V gene: TRBV7-8; CDR3 DNA: TGTGCCAGCAGCGCTGACAGGGTTGGGAACACCATATATTTT; CDR3 protein: CASSADRVGNTIYF
D gene: TRBD2; clone size: NA; J gene: TRBJ2-1; V gene: TRBV14; CDR3 DNA: TGTGCCAGCAGCCACGGGACTAGCGGATACAATGAGCAGTTCTTC; CDR3 protein: CASSHGTSGYNEQFF
D gene: NA; clone size: NA; J gene: TRBJ2-6; V gene: TRBV27; CDR3 DNA: TGTGCCAGCAGTTTATGGGGAGGCCTATCTGGGGCCAACGTCCTGACTTTC; CDR3 protein: CASSLWGGLSGANVLTF
D gene: TRBD2; clone size: NA; J gene: TRBJ2-2; V gene: TRBV19; CDR3 DNA: TGTGCCAGTAGATCGGGTCCGGGGGGGGCTGACGGGGAGCTGTTTTTT; CDR3 protein: CASRSGPGGADGELFF
D gene: NA; clone size: NA; J gene: TRBJ1-2; V gene: TRBV12-3/TRBV12-4; CDR3 DNA: TGTGCCAGCAGTTCTGACAGTATCCTTGGCTACACCTTC; CDR3 protein: CASSSDSILGYTF
D gene: NA; clone size: NA; J gene: TRBJ1-1; V gene: TRBV7-2; CDR3 DNA: TGTGCCAGCAACATTCTTTCAGGGGTTTTTAGGAACACTGAAGCTTTCTTT; CDR3 protein: CASNILSGVFRNTEAFF
D gene: NA; clone size: NA; J gene: TRBJ2-3; V gene: TRBV4-3; CDR3 DNA: TGCGCCAGCAGCCAAAACCTAAAAGGGGCAGGGGATACGCAGTATTTT; CDR3 protein: CASSQNLKGAGDTQYF
D gene: NA; clone size: NA; J gene: TRBJ1-6; V gene: TRBV5-6; CDR3 DNA: TGTGCCAGCAGCTTGGGTAATAATTCACCCCTCCACTTT; CDR3 protein: CASSLGNNSPLHF
D gene: TRBD1; clone size: NA; J gene: TRBJ1-4; V gene: TRBV7-8; CDR3 DNA: TGTGCCAGCAGCCCGGGACAGGGGGCGCGTGGTAATGAAAAACTGTTTTTT; CDR3 protein: CASSPGQGARGNEKLFF
D gene: NA; clone size: NA; J gene: TRBJ2-6; V gene: TRBV19; CDR3 DNA: TGTGCCAGTAGTATTGGGGCGATTTCTGGGGCCAACGTCCTGACTTTC; CDR3 protein: CASSIGAISGANVLTF
D gene: NA; clone size: NA; J gene: TRBJ1-6; V gene: TRBV10-2; CDR3 DNA: TGCGCCAGCAGTGGGGACTTTTCACCCCTCCACTTT; CDR3 protein: CASSGDFSPLHF
D gene: TRBD2; clone size: NA; J gene: TRBJ2-7; V gene: TRBV19; CDR3 DNA: TGTGCCAGTAGTATTTGGGGACTAGCGGGGAGATCCTCCTACGAGCAGTACTTC; CDR3 protein: CASSIWGLAGRSSYEQYF